One and the same sample provided the 15 T cell receptor beta chains below, sequenced in a study of PD-1 blockade in classical Hodgkin lymphoma. Some clones are missing from TCRdb's copy, which holds only in-frame ones; the method was immunoSEQ multiplex PCR. The sample contains over 13,000 clones, 75% to 85% of which appear only once. Brentuximab vedotin exposure varied among the patients, all of whom had relapsed after autologous stem cell transplantation. Sequences were derived from peripheral blood mononuclear cells (PBMCs), sampled before the second cycle of nivolumab. All receptors come from a human donor with classical Hodgkin lymphoma.

V gene TRBV14 combines with J gene TRBJ2-2; 10 bases line up with TRBD2. Germline loops: CDR1 SGHDN, CDR2 FVKESK. V lost 1 base, J lost 1 base, and 6 bases stayed unmatched. CDR3 length equals 18 residues. CDR3: CASSQGLAGVMNTGELFF. CDR3 coding DNA: TGTGCCAGCAGCCAAGGGCTAGCGGGGGTCATGAACACCGGGGAGCTGTTTTTT.

In its sample, this clone was seen once. The chain is built from TRBV20-1 and TRBJ1-1, with D unresolved. Germline V gene lookup returns CDR1 DFQATT and CDR2 SNEGSKA (reference sequence). The CDR3 loop spans 11 amino acids. Trimming cost V 5 bases and J 6 bases, with 10 bases left between them. The CDR3 loop is CSAEEAPEAFF. The CDR3 DNA sequence: TGCAGTGCTGAGGAGGCCCCTGAAGCTTTCTTT.

This clone was counted between two and nine times. The chain links TRBV5-1 to TRBJ2-7; the D is unclear. Trimming removed 1 base at V and 3 bases at J, with 8 bases between. CDR3 length equals 13 residues. Germline assignment: CDR1 SGHRS and CDR2 YFSETQ. The CDR3 loop reads CASSLYGDYEQYF. In DNA, the CDR3 is TGCGCCAGCAGCTTGTACGGAGACTACGAGCAGTACTTC.

This clone came up a few times. DNA for the CDR3: TGTGCCACAAGGACAGCGGCGAAGGAAGGCCAGTACTTC. It specifies CATRTAAKEGQYF. The chain is built from TRBV18 and TRBJ2-5; D possibly corresponds to TRBD1 (6 bases). V shed 10 bases and J shed 10 bases, with 22 bases lying between them. CDR1 is KGHSH and CDR2 is LQKENI in the germline V gene. The CDR3 consists of 13 residues.

This clone turned up a few times. The chain joins TRBV4-2 to TRBJ2-1; 9 bases are a match to TRBD2. The CDR3 covers 16 residues. Germline loops: CDR1 LGHNA, CDR2 YNFKEQ. V gave up 0 bases and J gave up 2 bases; unmatched junction bases: 2. CDR3 DNA: TGTGCCAGCAGCCAAGAGGGCGGGGGGGCCTACAATGAGCAGTTCTTC. Amino acid sequence: CASSQEGGGAYNEQFF.

This clone turned up a few times. The rearrangement links TRBV7-8 to TRBJ1-2; D perhaps matches TRBD1 (5 bases). CDR1 and CDR2 from the germline V gene are SGHVS and FQNEAQ. V lost 4 bases, J lost 2 bases, and 8 bases lay in between. The CDR3 runs to 13 residues. Here the CDR3 reads CASSSAGNYGYTF. DNA for the CDR3: TGTGCCAGCAGCTCCGCAGGGAACTATGGCTACACCTTC. The full variable domain, in which reference TRBV7-8 and TRBJ1-2 provide the parts outside the CDR3, is GAGVSQSPRYKVAKRGQDVALRCDPISGHVSLFWYQQALGQGPEFLTYFQNEAQLDKSGLPSDRFFAERPEGSVSTLKIQRTQQEDSAVYLCASSSAGNYGYTFGSGTRLTVV.

The chain couples TRBV7-2 to TRBJ1-4; a possible D gene is TRBD1 (5 bases). The CDR3 is 17 residues long. Trimming cost V 1 base and J 6 bases, with 18 bases left between them. The V gene's germline CDR1 is SGHTA and CDR2 FQGNSA. The CDR3 loop is CASSLVGPTRPDEKLFF. The CDR3 DNA is TGTGCCAGCAGCTTAGTGGGACCGACTCGGCCGGATGAAAAACTGTTTTTT.

V usage is TRBV5-4 and J usage is TRBJ2-1; tentatively, D is TRBD2 (5 bases). CDR1 SGHNT and CDR2 YYREEE come from the germline V gene (reference sequence). The CDR3 extends over 15 amino acids. The V end lost 3 bases, the J end lost 4 bases, and 14 bases lay between the germline ends. CDR3 region: CASSSTNQGYNEQFF. The CDR3 nucleotides read TGTGCCAGCAGCTCGACTAATCAAGGTTACAATGAGCAGTTCTTC.

The chain recombines TRBV7-9 with TRBJ1-1; tentative D call: TRBD1 (5 bases). Trimming removed 1 base at V and 8 bases at J, with 14 bases between. There are 14 residues in the CDR3. Germline V gives CDR1 SEHNR, CDR2 FQNEAQ (reference sequence). The CDR3 bases are TGTGCCAGCAGCTTAGAAAATGGGGGGACCGAAGCTTTCTTT. It codes for CASSLENGGTEAFF.

The chain employs TRBV5-4 and TRBJ1-6, with a tentative D call TRBD1 (5 bases). V was cut by 4 bases and J by 0 bases, with 14 bases left in between. CDR1 is SGHNT and CDR2 is YYREEE in the germline V gene (reference sequence). This CDR3 has 17 amino acids. The CDR3 sequence is CASSHSRGSSYNSPLHF. CDR3 DNA sequence: TGTGCCAGCAGCCACTCGAGGGGAAGCTCCTATAATTCACCCCTCCACTTT.

V usage is TRBV5-1 and J usage is TRBJ1-4; 11 nucleotides align to TRBD1. Unmatched junction bases numbered 8, after V lost 4 bases and J lost 6 bases. Germline V gene lookup returns CDR1 SGHRS and CDR2 YFSETQ. The CDR3 totals 16 residues. The DNA of the CDR3 is TGCGCCAGCAGCGCAACGGGACAGGGGGGTTATGAAAAACTGTTTTTT. Protein sequence: CASSATGQGGYEKLFF.

The CDR3 DNA reads TGTGCCAGCAGCTTGCAGCGGCAGGACGAAAAACTGTTTTTT. Amino acid sequence: CASSLQRQDEKLFF. The rearrangement uses TRBV5-7 and TRBJ1-4; D is undetermined. TRBV5-7 is an open reading frame whose function is uncertain. The CDR3 extends over 14 amino acids. V dropped 1 base and J dropped 8 bases, with 12 bases sitting between them.

The J gene is TRBJ1-2, the V gene TRBV5-1; the match to TRBD1 covers 9 bases. CDR3 length equals 17 residues. The ends lost 4 bases at V and 4 bases at J; junction bases unmatched: 14. Germline assignment: CDR1 SGHRS and CDR2 YFSETQ. The CDR3 sequence: CASSVGQGGIDLYGYTF. The CDR3 DNA sequence: TGCGCCAGCAGCGTGGGACAGGGAGGTATAGACCTCTATGGCTACACCTTC.

As concerns this clone: Other DNA sequences from this sample encode an identical CDR3 as well. This rearrangement joins TRBV7-2 to TRBJ2-5; no definite D call. Deletions cut 1 base from V and 2 bases from J, with 11 bases between. Germline CDR1 reads SGHTA; CDR2 reads FQGNSA. The CDR3 is 15 amino acids. The CDR3 spells CASSLGVGRQETQYF. The CDR3 bases are TGTGCCAGCAGCTTAGGGGTGGGTAGACAAGAGACCCAGTACTTC.

This chain connects TRBV30 to TRBJ1-2; D is unclear. The ends were cut back, 0 bases at V and 2 bases at J, with 13 bases in the middle. This CDR3 contains 15 residues. Germline V CDR1 and CDR2: GTSNPN, SVGIG (reference sequence). The chain's CDR3 is CAWSVPLTRNYGYTF. CDR3 sequence (DNA): TGTGCCTGGAGTGTACCCCTAACTCGAAACTATGGCTACACCTTC.